The text below deals with one TCR beta chain. Its antigen is not known. 13 Jbeta primers and 60 Vbeta primers were used for the PCR. The protocol was immunoSEQ multiplex PCR, while the TCRdb copy is restricted to in-frame clones and leaves out a portion. The repertoire holds approximately 40,000 clones, with around 86% as singletons. Losses at the gene ends were 3 bases for V and 12 bases for J; bases not matched to a gene: 5. The CDR3 spans 12 residues. Germline CDR1 is SGHTS and CDR2 is YDEGEE. This entry comes from a study of cytomegalovirus exposure and HLA in healthy donors. Findings and caveats of the study: In a later analysis, donors in an Asian-associated ancestry cluster reportedly had fewer N-insertions in productive TCRs than the cohort mean.

The genes are TRBV5-8 and TRBJ2-1; 8 nucleotides agree with TRBD1. The source of this sequence is a middle-aged woman in good health and CMV-seropositive. The sample taken for sequencing was PBMCs. DNA of the CDR3: TGTGCCAGCAGCTGGACAGGGAGGTTGCAGTTCTTC. Its translation is CASSWTGRLQFF.